The entry below gives a single TCR beta chain sequence along with its context. CDR3 length equals 15 residues. With 5 bases clipped from V and 6 bases from J, the junction kept 8 bases outside the gene matches. The germline CDR1 and CDR2 sequences are MDHEN and SYDVKM. The sample is drawn from a study of T cell repertoires in ileal Crohn's disease. Each sample's TCRB immunosequencing used about 500 nanograms of biopsy DNA. Method: immunoSEQ multiplex PCR; TCRdb's copy keeps in-frame clones and lacks some. The top ten hold less than 5.5% of the sample, which has over 5,500 clones, under 85% seen once. The TCR comes from an adult with Crohn's disease. The gene calls are TRBV28 and TRBJ1-1, with 11 bases identical to TRBD1. Input material: ileal tissue. This chain's CDR3 is CASSPRPGQGAEAFF. The DNA for the CDR3 is TGTGCCAGCAGTCCACGACCGGGACAGGGGGCTGAAGCTTTCTTT.